Sequencing of this T cell receptor (beta chain) was carried out in a study of CD8 T cells in ankylosing spondylitis (dated by TCRdb to 2017 to 2019). Describing the broader study: The study set out to find disease-linked TCR variants by profiling T cell receptor beta repertoires in ankylosing spondylitis patients and healthy donors. The full study cohort comprised about 25 ankylosing spondylitis patients and 85 to 120 healthy donors. Peripheral blood samples were taken, and synovial fluid was additionally collected from ankylosing spondylitis patients. General conclusions and limits of the study: Some motif variants were previously reported in synovial fluid and blood of reactive arthritis patients, suggesting common disease-initiation mechanisms. Blood from ankylosing spondylitis patients appeared to be characterized by a TCR beta motif composed of 7 to 9 highly homologous amino acid variants. According to the report, matched synovial fluid samples from ankylosing spondylitis patients were significantly enriched for the disease-linked clones. In peripheral blood, the disease-linked clones were found at relatively low frequencies and had a CD8+ phenotype.

At least ten counts were recorded for this clonotype. Which antigen it targets is not known. It has no much larger one-base neighbor in the sample; base qualities were not kept. Sequencing used an Illumina MiSeq. TCR beta libraries were prepared by quantitative 5'-RACE with molecular barcodes. Turning to the authors' computational methods: A new computational method, built on a probabilistic model of VDJ rearrangement, was used to identify disease-linked TCR variants. TCRdb redid the processing of the public reads, applying fastp at Q25 and MiXCR, and retained in-frame beta chains. Entries are consolidated by CDR3 protein sequence, retaining the most common genes and DNA. The V and J calls were determined by TCRdb, not by the authors. In this sample the table shows approximately 25,000 distinct CDR3 sequences, about a sixth of which occur a single time. The top ten constitute approximately 27% of the sample.

Sequencing input: blood. This sequence was found in a male donor with ankylosing spondylitis or in good health (not recorded which).

The CDR3 region has the sequence CSVEGQTSSYNEQFF. The sequence in DNA is TGCAGCGTTGAGGGACAGACGAGCTCCTACAATGAGCAGTTCTTC. Recombination linked TRBV29-1 to TRBJ2-1, and 7 junction bases match TRBD1. The CDR3 goes from the cysteine to the phenylalanine over 15 residues. Only CDR3 DNA remains: 45 bases, in frame from the first base. V has 3 bases trimmed and J has 0 bases trimmed; junction bases matching no gene number 5. From the germline V gene, CDR1 is SQVTM and CDR2 is ANQGSEA.